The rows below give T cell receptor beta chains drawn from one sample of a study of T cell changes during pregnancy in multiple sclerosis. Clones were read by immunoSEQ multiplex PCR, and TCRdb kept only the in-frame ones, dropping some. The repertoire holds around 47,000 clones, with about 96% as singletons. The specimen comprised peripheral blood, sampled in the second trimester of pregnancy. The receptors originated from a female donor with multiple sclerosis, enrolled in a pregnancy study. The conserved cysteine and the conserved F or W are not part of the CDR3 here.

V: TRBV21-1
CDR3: ASSLLLAYYETQY

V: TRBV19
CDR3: ASSVRMSSYNSPLH

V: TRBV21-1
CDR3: ASSKGKTGTGFIEAF

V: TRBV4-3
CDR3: ASSSGTGVENEQF

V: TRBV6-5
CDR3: ASKKAEVTGELF

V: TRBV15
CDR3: ATGSKGGVEQF

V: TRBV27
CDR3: ASSPPGGAQETQY

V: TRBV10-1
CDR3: ASSEEGLVNEQY

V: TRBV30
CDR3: AWSVPGVRGTEAF

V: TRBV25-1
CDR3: ASSRAYNEQF

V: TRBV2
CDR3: ASSLYTPETQY

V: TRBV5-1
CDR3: ASSSDRGNTEAF

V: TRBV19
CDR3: ASRAGVEEKLF

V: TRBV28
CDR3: ASRTGTPLYEQY

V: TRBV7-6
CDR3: ASSLGGTSGFYEQY

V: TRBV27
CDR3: ASSWDRGYRNAF

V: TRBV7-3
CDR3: ASSLTGRGPYEQY

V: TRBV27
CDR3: ASSLLAGGKYEQY

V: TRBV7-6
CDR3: ASSSGVADTQY

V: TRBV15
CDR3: ATSRTSTEETQY

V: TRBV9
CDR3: ASSPHNTMGGSYNEQF

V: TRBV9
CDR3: ASSGQVEPNTEAF

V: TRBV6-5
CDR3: ASSYRGIGDTQY

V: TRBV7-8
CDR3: AASSKQGLSYNEQF

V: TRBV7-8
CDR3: ASSSLGFGSPNQPQH

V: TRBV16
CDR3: ASSQFWGDDEKLF

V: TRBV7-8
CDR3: ASKDSFTEAF

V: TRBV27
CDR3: ASSLSRGLRETQY

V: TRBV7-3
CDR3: ASSPHRAGENEQF

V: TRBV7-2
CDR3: ASRAGQANTGELF

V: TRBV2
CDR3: ASSERRGTDTQY

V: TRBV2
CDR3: ASSERGAREKLF

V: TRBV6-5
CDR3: ASSPLTGVNTEAF

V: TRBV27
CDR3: ANKWGGTSGRLSTDTQY

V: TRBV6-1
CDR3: ASSEDRKPLAGAPDTQY

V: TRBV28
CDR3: ASSRYDMNTEAF

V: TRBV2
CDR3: ASSEGGAKRETQY

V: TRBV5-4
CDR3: ASSLLGTDEKLF

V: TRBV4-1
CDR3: ASSQEKGQGLPGYT

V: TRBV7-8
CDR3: ASSLRGSGANVLT

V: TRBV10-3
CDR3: AISEADRGQETQY

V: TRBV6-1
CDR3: ASSERAGGPGEQY

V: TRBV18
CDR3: ASSSGQVDNSPLH

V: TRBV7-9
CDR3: ASSLGHLEAF

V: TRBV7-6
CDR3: ASSSGFRQPQH

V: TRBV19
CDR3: ASSIAGTGGNEQY

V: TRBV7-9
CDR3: ASSFGDREQETQY

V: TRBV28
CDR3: ASSLTGSRPQH

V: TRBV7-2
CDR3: ASTGNRGNSNQPQH

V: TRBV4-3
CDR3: ASSQDLRDTYTDTQY

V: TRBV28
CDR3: ASSLVYYGYT

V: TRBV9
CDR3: ASSLDLDRGLGGYT

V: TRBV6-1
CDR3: ASSQATSGNTIY

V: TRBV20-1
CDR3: SARLVPEQF

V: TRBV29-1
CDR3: SVGGGRTGELF